A selection of T cell receptor beta chains follows, all from one sample in a study of cytomegalovirus exposure and HLA in healthy donors. The method was immunoSEQ multiplex PCR; TCRdb's version includes in-frame clones alone and lacks a portion of them. The sample yields tens of thousands of clones, around 71% seen once. Material: PBMCs. The origin of the receptors is a man younger than 45 in good health and CMV-seronegative. CDR3s include the opening cysteine and the closing phenylalanine or tryptophan. The order of the fields is D gene, clone size, V gene, J gene, CDR3 DNA, CDR3 protein. D genes are given only for firm matches. For some rows the clone size is stated as once, few or many, or as a class when expanded; others skip it.

.	.	TRBV9	TRBJ2-1	TGTGCCAGCAGCGACAACGACTACAATGAGCAGTTCTTC	CASSDNDYNEQFF
.	few	TRBV9	TRBJ1-6	TGTGCCAGCAGCCCTCATCCCGGGGGGGCTCAATCACCCCTCCACTTT	CASSPHPGGAQSPLHF
.	.	TRBV7-9	TRBJ2-7	TGTGCCAGCAGCTTAGCAATTGGACTGCAAGACTACGAGCAGTACTTC	CASSLAIGLQDYEQYF
TRBD1	.	TRBV30	TRBJ1-5	TGTGCCTGGAGTTGGGGACAGCCGCTAGATCAGCCCCAGCATTTT	CAWSWGQPLDQPQHF
.	.	TRBV10-3	TRBJ2-2	TGTGCCATCAGCCTTCCTAGTTTAGGACCGGGGTCCGGGGAGCTGTTTTTT	CAISLPSLGPGSGELFF
.	.	TRBV27	TRBJ1-6	TGTGCCAGCAGAACTGCGACAGGAGTAAATTCACCCCTCCACTTT	CASRTATGVNSPLHF
.	few	TRBV30	TRBJ1-5	TGTGCCTGGGACTATTATGCGGGGTGGCGGGATCAGCCCCAGCATTTT	CAWDYYAGWRDQPQHF
TRBD1	.	TRBV2	TRBJ1-6	TGTGCCAGCAGCTCAGAGGGGACAGGCAATTCACCCCTCCACTTT	CASSSEGTGNSPLHF
.	.	TRBV7-2	TRBJ1-1	TGTGCCAGCAGCTTGACCGGGTTTGAAGCTTTCTTT	CASSLTGFEAFF
TRBD2	.	TRBV7-2	TRBJ2-1	TGTGCCAGCAGCACTAGCGGTGATAGGAATGAGCAGTTCTTC	CASSTSGDRNEQFF
TRBD2	once	TRBV29-1	TRBJ2-6	TGCAGCGTCCGGGGGGGCTCTGGGGCCAACGTCCTGACTTTC	CSVRGGSGANVLTF
.	few	TRBV9	TRBJ2-7	TGTGCCAGCAGCGAAGGCGGTGACTCCTACGAGCAGTACTTC	CASSEGGDSYEQYF
TRBD1	.	TRBV19	TRBJ1-2	TGTGCCAGTAGCCCTGACAGGGGAGCCTATGGCTACACCTTC	CASSPDRGAYGYTF
.	.	TRBV5-1	TRBJ2-6	TGCGCCAGCAGCTACACGGGACAACACTCTGGGGCCAACGTCCTGACTTTC	CASSYTGQHSGANVLTF
TRBD2	.	TRBV4-2	TRBJ2-7	TGTGCCAGCAGCCAAGGCGGTAGCGGGAGTGACGAGCAGTACTTC	CASSQGGSGSDEQYF
.	.	TRBV25-1	TRBJ2-7	TGTGCCAGCAGTAGAGGCATATCGGGGGAGCAGTACTTC	CASSRGISGEQYF
.	.	TRBV2	TRBJ1-1	TGTGCCAGCAGTGAAGTAGAGGAGAACACTGAAGCTTTCTTT	CASSEVEENTEAFF
TRBD2	.	TRBV11-2	TRBJ2-1	TGTGCCAGCAGCTCAACTAGCGGGAGTTCCTACAATGAGCAGTTCTTC	CASSSTSGSSYNEQFF
.	.	TRBV6-5	TRBJ1-5	TGTGCCGGAATCCTGGGCCCAGGGCTAGGACAGCCCCAGCATTTT	CAGILGPGLGQPQHF
TRBD1	.	TRBV9	TRBJ1-4	TGTGCCAGCAGCGCAAACAGGGGACTGAATGAAAAACTGTTTTTT	CASSANRGLNEKLFF
.	few	TRBV7-6	TRBJ2-5	TGTGCCAGCAGCTTATACGCAGATTACCAAGAGACCCAGTACTTC	CASSLYADYQETQYF
TRBD1	once	TRBV18	TRBJ1-1	TGTGCCAGCTCACCACCTAACATACGAGACAGGGTTTCTGAAGCTTTCTTT	CASSPPNIRDRVSEAFF
.	.	TRBV28	TRBJ1-1	TGTGCCAGCAGTTACGGAGGGGCCTTGAACACTGAAGCTTTCTTT	CASSYGGALNTEAFF
.	.	TRBV6-5	TRBJ1-3	TGTGCCAGCAGTTACTCGGGGGCGAGCTCTGGAAACACCATATATTTT	CASSYSGASSGNTIYF
.	.	TRBV5-1	TRBJ2-7	TGCGCCAGCAGCTTGGCCACCGGTACAGGTTACGCCTACGAGCAGTACTTC	CASSLATGTGYAYEQYF
.	.	TRBV5-1	TRBJ1-1	TGCGCCAGCAGCTTGTTGAACCAGGGCTCGAACACTGAAGCTTTCTTT	CASSLLNQGSNTEAFF
TRBD1	once	TRBV4-2	TRBJ2-7	TGTGCCAGCAGCCAAATGATCGGACAGGGGGGACACGAGCAGTACTTC	CASSQMIGQGGHEQYF
.	.	TRBV7-3	TRBJ2-7	TGTGCCAGCAGCTTACACCAGGGGCCCTACGAGCAGTACTTC	CASSLHQGPYEQYF
.	once	TRBV5-6	TRBJ1-5	TGTGCCAGCAGCTTGACAGGGAGCCCCTATCAGCCCCAGCATTTT	CASSLTGSPYQPQHF
TRBD1	.	TRBV2	TRBJ2-7	TGTGCCAGCAGTGGTCCGGGACAGGGACACGAGCAGTACTTC	CASSGPGQGHEQYF
.	few	TRBV29-1	TRBJ2-7	TGCAGCGCAACCCCACAGGGCTACGAGCAGTACTTC	CSATPQGYEQYF
TRBD2	once	TRBV15	TRBJ2-3	TGTGCCACCAGCAGAGTAGCGGGAGTTGGATTGGATACGCAGTATTTT	CATSRVAGVGLDTQYF
.	.	TRBV4-3	TRBJ2-3	TGCGCCAGCAGCCAAGATCCGCGGCTTCCTAGGGGAGATACGCAGTATTTT	CASSQDPRLPRGDTQYF
.	.	TRBV2	TRBJ1-2	TGTGCCAGCAGTGCGATACAGGTTTTTGCCTATGGCTACACCTTC	CASSAIQVFAYGYTF
TRBD2	.	TRBV7-2	TRBJ2-5	TGTGCCAGCAGCTTAGATGGGACTAGTAGGACCCAGTACTTC	CASSLDGTSRTQYF
.	.	TRBV11-2	TRBJ2-2	TGTGCCAGCAGCTTAGTATCTGCGCTCAACACCGGGGAGCTGTTTTTT	CASSLVSALNTGELFF
.	.	TRBV25-1	TRBJ2-7	TGTGCCAGCGCGTCGGGAAAGACCTACGAGCAGTACTTC	CASASGKTYEQYF
.	few	TRBV5-8	TRBJ1-5	TGTGCCAGCAGCTTGGAGGGAGCACCGGAGCATTTT	CASSLEGAPEHF
TRBD1	few	TRBV6-6	TRBJ2-2	TGTGCCAGCTGGACAGGGAGGCACACCGGGGAGCTGTTTTTT	CASWTGRHTGELFF
TRBD1	.	TRBV10-3	TRBJ2-5	TGTGCCATCAGGGCCGGGACAGGGGGGGAGACCCAGTACTTC	CAIRAGTGGETQYF
.	once	TRBV27	TRBJ2-1	TGTGCCAGCAGTGTACAGGGTATCAATGAGCAGTTCTTC	CASSVQGINEQFF
TRBD1	.	TRBV30	TRBJ1-1	TGTGCCTGGAGTTCGACAGGGGGAGTAACTGAAGCTTTCTTT	CAWSSTGGVTEAFF
.	.	TRBV4-2	TRBJ2-7	TGTGCCAGCAGCCAAGATCCCAGGGGTTTGGACGAGCAGTACTTC	CASSQDPRGLDEQYF
TRBD1	.	TRBV11-2	TRBJ1-2	TGTGCCAGCAGCTTAGATGTGGGACAGGAAGGCTACACCTTC	CASSLDVGQEGYTF
TRBD1	.	TRBV7-2	TRBJ1-4	TGTGCCAGCAGCTTAACAGGGGATGAAAAACTGTTTTTT	CASSLTGDEKLFF
.	.	TRBV7-6	TRBJ1-5	TGTGCCAGCAGCCAATATAGTCAGCCCCAGCATTTT	CASSQYSQPQHF
.	.	TRBV5-1	TRBJ1-1	TGCGCCAGCAGCTTGACAGCGAACACTGAAGCTTTCTTT	CASSLTANTEAFF
TRBD2	.	TRBV5-8	TRBJ2-7	TGTGCCAGCAGCGTCGGCGGGGGGTACGAGCAGTACTTC	CASSVGGGYEQYF
TRBD1	.	TRBV27	TRBJ1-1	TGTGCCAGCATACTGACAGGGCCCAACACTGAAGCTTTCTTT	CASILTGPNTEAFF
.	.	TRBV19	TRBJ2-5	TGTGCCAGTAGTATAGATCTAGAGAACGTAGAGACCCAGTACTTC	CASSIDLENVETQYF
.	few	TRBV7-3	TRBJ2-1	TGTGCCAGCAGCTTTATGTCCTACAATGAGCAGTTCTTC	CASSFMSYNEQFF
.	.	TRBV2	TRBJ2-7	TGTGCCAGCAGTGACAGGGCGGGGGAGCAGTACTTC	CASSDRAGEQYF
.	.	TRBV28	TRBJ1-2	TGTGCCAGCAGCCGAGGAGGGAACTATGGCTACACCTTC	CASSRGGNYGYTF
.	.	TRBV4-1	TRBJ1-5	TGCGCCAGCAGCCAAGGACAGCAATACCGGCCCCAGCATTTT	CASSQGQQYRPQHF
.	.	TRBV27	TRBJ2-7	TGTGCCAGCAGTTTTACAGCCTCCTACGAGCAGTACTTC	CASSFTASYEQYF